Shown below are 17 T cell receptor beta chains from a single sample sequenced in a study of identical twins. A single record per CDR3 protein comes from TCRdb applying MiXCR to the 5' RACE reads. The table records 350,000 to 400,000 distinct CDR3 sequences, around 9% of them present only once. The sample consisted of naive T cells sorted from blood. The receptors derive from a woman between 50 and 59 years old in good health.

This clonotype occurred many times. This rearrangement joins TRBV5-1 to TRBJ2-1, with 7 bases matching TRBD1. CDR1 and CDR2 from the germline V gene are SGHRS and YFSETQ. With V trimmed by 1 base and J by 3 bases, 4 bases remained unmatched. The CDR3 consists of 15 residues. The CDR3 DNA is TGCGCCAGCAGCTTGCACCAGGGGGACTACAATGAGCAGTTCTTC. Its protein product is CASSLHQGDYNEQFF.

At least ten counts were recorded for this clonotype. J is TRBJ1-4 and V is TRBV15; TRBD1 aligns across 8 bases. The J segment lost 5 bases and the V segment lost 3 bases, leaving 8 bases of the junction unmatched. In germline, CDR1 is LNHNV, CDR2 YYDKDF (reference sequence). The CDR3 consists of 16 residues. CDR3 region: CATSRGTGGVNEKLFF. CDR3 DNA sequence: TGTGCCACCAGCAGGGGAACAGGGGGAGTAAATGAAAAACTGTTTTTT.

V usage is TRBV7-9 and J usage is TRBJ2-7; 9 nucleotides match TRBD1. There are 13 residues in the CDR3. Germline V CDR1 and CDR2: SEHNR, FQNEAQ (reference sequence). With V trimmed by 5 bases and J by 6 bases, 5 bases remained unmatched. CDR3 DNA sequence: TGTGCCAGCAGCCAGACAGGGGGAAGCGAGCAGTACGTC. Translated, it gives CASSQTGGSEQYV.

V and J are TRBV7-9 and TRBJ1-5; no reliable D call. Trimming left V 6 bases short and J 7 bases short, with 13 bases between. The CDR3 consists of 13 residues. Germline CDR1 is SEHNR and CDR2 is FQNEAQ (reference sequence). This CDR3 is CASSLGRGQPQHF. In DNA form, the CDR3 reads TGTGCCAGCAGTTTGGGGAGAGGACAGCCCCAGCATTTT.

This rearrangement joins TRBV12-3 or TRBV12-4 to TRBJ1-5, with 7 bases lining up with TRBD1. The length of the CDR3 is 13 residues. V was pared by 6 bases and J by 5 bases, with 4 bases of the junction left unmatched. CDR3 protein: CASRDREDQPQHF. DNA for the CDR3: TGTGCCAGCAGAGACAGGGAGGATCAGCCCCAGCATTTT.

V gene TRBV19 combines with J gene TRBJ1-1; D is perhaps TRBD1 (6 bases). The V and J ends lost 4 bases and 8 bases respectively, with 8 bases between them. CDR3 length equals 11 residues. Germline lookup yields CDR1 LNHDA and CDR2 SQIVND (reference sequence). The CDR3 DNA reads TGTGCCAGTAGTAACACAGGGGAAGCTTTCTTT. Protein sequence: CASSNTGEAFF.

This chain connects TRBV7-9 to TRBJ2-4; no definite D call. Deletions cut 5 bases from V and 3 bases from J, with 14 bases between. The CDR3 totals 15 residues. Germline assignment: CDR1 SEHNR and CDR2 FQNEAQ (reference sequence). CDR3 sequence (DNA): TGTGCCAGCAGCCCATCGGGCCATGGCAAAAACATTCAGTACTTC. This codes for CASSPSGHGKNIQYF.

The table lists this clonotype with a few counts. The chain has TRBV2 and TRBJ2-7, with D unclear. V was pared by 7 bases and J by 6 bases, with 13 bases between. The CDR3 loop spans 12 amino acids. In germline, CDR1 is SNHLY, CDR2 FYNNEI. Here the CDR3 reads CASNPVEGEQYV. The CDR3 DNA reads as TGTGCCAGCAACCCAGTAGAAGGCGAGCAGTACGTC.

At least ten counts were recorded for this clonotype. The V gene is TRBV4-2, the J gene TRBJ2-1, with 9 bases aligning to TRBD2. Per the germline V gene, CDR1 is LGHNA and CDR2 is YNFKEQ. There are 17 residues in the CDR3. J lost 3 bases, V lost 4 bases, and 10 bases had no gene match. The CDR3 sequence is CASSPGQGSGSYNEQFF. CDR3 coding DNA: TGTGCCAGCAGCCCCGGCCAAGGTAGCGGGAGCTACAATGAGCAGTTCTTC.

In its sample, this clonotype was seen a few times. V and J are TRBV7-9 and TRBJ1-2; D possibly corresponds to TRBD1 (5 bases). Germline assignment: CDR1 SEHNR and CDR2 FQNEAQ (reference sequence). This CDR3 is built from 14 residues. Trimming pared 5 bases from V and 6 bases from J, leaving 16 bases between. CDR3 coding DNA: TGTGCCAGCAGCATAATCGAAGGGGTCAATGGCTACACCTTC. As protein: CASSIIEGVNGYTF.

This clonotype was seen at least ten times. This chain links TRBV2 with TRBJ1-1; no clear D gene. The germline gives CDR1 SNHLY, CDR2 FYNNEI. With 1 base removed from V and 0 bases from J, the gap between germline ends came to 6 bases. The CDR3 length is 14 residues. CDR3 nucleotides: TGTGCCAGCAGTGAAGGGTATGTGAACACTGAAGCTTTCTTT. Translation: CASSEGYVNTEAFF. The full variable domain, rest sourced from reference TRBV2 and TRBJ1-1, is EPEVTQTPSHQVTQMGQEVILRCVPISNHLYFYWYRQILGQKVEFLVSFYNNEISEKSEIFDDQFSVERPDGSNFTLKIRSTKLEDSAMYFCASSEGYVNTEAFFGQGTRLTVV.

The genes are TRBV20-1 and TRBJ1-4; no definite D call. Per the germline V gene, CDR1 is DFQATT and CDR2 is SNEGSKA (reference sequence). Trimming took off 4 bases at V and 7 bases at J, with 19 bases between the two ends. This CDR3 is 15 amino acids long. The CDR3 nucleotides read TGCAGTGCTATTCCTCGAGCGGGGAAGGGTGAAAAACTGTTTTTT. It yields the protein CSAIPRAGKGEKLFF.

This clonotype was counted a few times. This rearrangement joins TRBV12-3 or TRBV12-4 to TRBJ2-7; D remains ambiguous. Trimming removed 2 bases from V and 0 bases from J, with 8 bases in between. This CDR3 is built from 14 residues. The CDR3 nucleotides read TGTGCCAGCAGTTTATCAGAAAACTCCTACGAGCAGTACTTC. It encodes CASSLSENSYEQYF.

Details on this clonotype: At one end, the junction sequence differs from germline, possibly due to a read error. The chain is built from TRBV14 and TRBJ1-6; D gene ambiguous. Germline V gene data show CDR1 as SGHDN and CDR2 as FVKESK. The CDR3 has 15 amino acids. DNA for the CDR3: TGTGCCAGAAGCCAACGGTTTTCCTATAATTCACCCCTCCACTTT. Its translation: CARSQRFSYNSPLHF.

This clonotype has just a few counts. The chain joins TRBV10-3 to TRBJ1-2, with D possibly matching TRBD1 (6 bases). V was cut by 4 bases and J by 2 bases, with 8 bases left in between. Germline V CDR1 and CDR2: ENHRY, SYGVKD. This CDR3 region has 13 residues. The CDR3 DNA sequence: TGTGCCATCAGTGCAACAGGGAACTATGGCTACACCTTC. As protein: CAISATGNYGYTF.

This chain joins TRBV6-1 and TRBJ2-2; D perhaps matches TRBD1 (6 bases). The CDR3 totals 15 residues. Trimming removed 6 bases at V and 6 bases at J, with 17 bases between. Looked up from germline, CDR1 is MNHNS and CDR2 is SASEGT. CDR3 nucleotides: TGTGCCAGCAGCGGGGACATCCTAAGGTCCGGGGAGCTGTTTTTT. Protein sequence: CASSGDILRSGELFF.

This clonotype was seen ten or more times. The gene calls are TRBV12-3 or TRBV12-4 and TRBJ2-7; D possibly corresponds to TRBD1 (6 bases). The CDR3 covers 14 residues. V gave up 1 base and J gave up 5 bases, with 12 bases separating them. CDR3 sequence reads: CASSLGQVVDEQYV. DNA for the CDR3: TGTGCCAGCAGTTTAGGACAGGTAGTGGACGAGCAGTACGTC.